This TCR beta chain is drawn from a study of T-cell memory formation after mild COVID-19. Study-wide background: The two donors had largely donor-specific TCR clusters. Study observations and caveats: Specificity for SARS-CoV-2 was not confirmed among the second-wave clones peaking on day 37.

This clonotype was seen more than once but under ten times. Its specificity is not known. From the 5' RACE reads, TCRdb called clonotypes with MiXCR, one entry per CDR3 protein. The top ten clones hold around 8.1% of a sample with 400,000 to 500,000 distinct CDR3 sequences, roughly a quarter of them seen once. The CDR3 runs 13 residues. Germline V CDR1 and CDR2: SEHNR, FQNEAQ (reference sequence). Deletions cut 1 base from V and 8 bases from J, with 11 bases between. The specimen sequenced was PBMCs or a T cell subset sorted from them (not recorded which). The sequence came from an adult woman who had mild COVID-19 (a few samples of this study predate the infection). Cell type and time point are not known. The rearrangement uses TRBV7-9 and TRBJ1-2; D not resolved. CDR3 sequence reads: CASSLGFGHGYTF. CDR3 DNA: TGTGCCAGCAGCTTAGGTTTCGGGCACGGCTACACCTTC.